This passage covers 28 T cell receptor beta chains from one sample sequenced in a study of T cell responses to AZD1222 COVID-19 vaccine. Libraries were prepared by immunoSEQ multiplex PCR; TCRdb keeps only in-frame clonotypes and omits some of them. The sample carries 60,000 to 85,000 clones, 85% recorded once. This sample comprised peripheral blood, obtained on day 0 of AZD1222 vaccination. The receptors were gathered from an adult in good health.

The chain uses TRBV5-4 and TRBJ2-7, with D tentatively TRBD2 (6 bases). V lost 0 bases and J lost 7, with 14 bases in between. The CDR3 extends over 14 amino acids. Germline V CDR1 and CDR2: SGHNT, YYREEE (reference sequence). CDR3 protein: CASSLATTAGEQYF. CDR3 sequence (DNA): TGTGCCAGCAGCTTGGCTACTACGGCGGGAGAGCAGTACTTC.

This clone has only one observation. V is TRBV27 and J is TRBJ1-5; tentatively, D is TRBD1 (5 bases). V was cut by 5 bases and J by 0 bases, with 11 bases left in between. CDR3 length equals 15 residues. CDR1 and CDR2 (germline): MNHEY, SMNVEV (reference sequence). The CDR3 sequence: CASSPRAYSNQPQHF. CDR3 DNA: TGTGCCAGCAGTCCCAGGGCGTATAGCAATCAGCCCCAGCATTTT.

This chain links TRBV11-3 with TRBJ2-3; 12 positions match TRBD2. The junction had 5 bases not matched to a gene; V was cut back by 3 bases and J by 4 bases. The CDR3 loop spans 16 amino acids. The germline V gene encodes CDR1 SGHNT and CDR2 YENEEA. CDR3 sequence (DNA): TGTGCCAGCAGCTTCGCTAGCGGGGGGGCTGCAGATACGCAGTATTTT. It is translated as CASSFASGGAADTQYF.

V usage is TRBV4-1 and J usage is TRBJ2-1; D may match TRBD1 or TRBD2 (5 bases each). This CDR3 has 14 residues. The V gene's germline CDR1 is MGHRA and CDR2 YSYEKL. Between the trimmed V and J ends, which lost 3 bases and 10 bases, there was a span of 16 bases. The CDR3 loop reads CASSQTLQGREQFF. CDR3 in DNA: TGCGCCAGCAGCCAGACCCTCCAGGGACGGGAGCAGTTCTTC.

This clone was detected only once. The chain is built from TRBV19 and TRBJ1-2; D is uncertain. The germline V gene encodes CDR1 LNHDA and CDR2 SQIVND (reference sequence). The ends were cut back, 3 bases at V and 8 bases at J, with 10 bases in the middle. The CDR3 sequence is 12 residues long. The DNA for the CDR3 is TGTGCCAGTAGTATCCTACGTTGGGGCTACACCTTC. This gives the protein CASSILRWGYTF.

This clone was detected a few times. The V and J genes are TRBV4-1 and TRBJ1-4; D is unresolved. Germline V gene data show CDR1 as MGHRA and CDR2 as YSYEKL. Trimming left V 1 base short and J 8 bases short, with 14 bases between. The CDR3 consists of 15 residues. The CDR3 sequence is CASSQGAQVEEKLFF. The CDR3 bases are TGCGCCAGCAGCCAAGGGGCGCAGGTTGAGGAAAAACTGTTTTTT.

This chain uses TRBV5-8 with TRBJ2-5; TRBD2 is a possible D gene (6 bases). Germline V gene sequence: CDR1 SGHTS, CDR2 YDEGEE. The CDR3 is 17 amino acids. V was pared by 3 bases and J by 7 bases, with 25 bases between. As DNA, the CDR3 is TGTGCCAGCAGCTGGGGTTTGGGCGGGATGAGGGACCCGACCCAGTACTTC. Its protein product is CASSWGLGGMRDPTQYF.

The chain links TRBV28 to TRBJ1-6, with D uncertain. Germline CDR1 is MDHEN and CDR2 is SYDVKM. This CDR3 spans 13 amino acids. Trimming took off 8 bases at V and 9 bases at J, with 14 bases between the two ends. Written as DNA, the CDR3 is TGTGCCAGCGCTGGTGCAGTTAGTTCACCCCTCCACTTT. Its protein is CASAGAVSSPLHF.

The CDR3 here is CASSKETISRALHF. In nucleotides, the CDR3 is TGTGCCAGCAGCAAAGAGACGATATCTCGCGCCCTCCACTTT. This sequence joins TRBV21-1 and TRBJ1-6. TRBV21-1 is flagged as a pseudogene. The CDR3 runs to 14 residues.

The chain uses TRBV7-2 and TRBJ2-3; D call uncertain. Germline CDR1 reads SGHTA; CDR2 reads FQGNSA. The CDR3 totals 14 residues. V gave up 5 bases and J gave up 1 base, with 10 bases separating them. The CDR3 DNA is TGTGCCAGCAGCGGAAATGGGGGCACAGATACGCAGTATTTT. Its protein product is CASSGNGGTDTQYF.

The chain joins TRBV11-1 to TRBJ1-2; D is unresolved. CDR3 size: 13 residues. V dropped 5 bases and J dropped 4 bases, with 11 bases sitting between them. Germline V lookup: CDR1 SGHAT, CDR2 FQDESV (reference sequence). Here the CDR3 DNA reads TGTGCCAGCAGCCAGGACGGATTCTATGGCTACACCTTC. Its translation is CASSQDGFYGYTF.

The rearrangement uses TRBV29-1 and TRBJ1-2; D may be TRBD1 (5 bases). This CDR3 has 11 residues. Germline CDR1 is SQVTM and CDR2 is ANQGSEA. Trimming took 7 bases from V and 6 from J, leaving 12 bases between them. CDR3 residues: CSDTMGHGYTF. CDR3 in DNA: TGCAGCGACACAATGGGACATGGCTACACCTTC.

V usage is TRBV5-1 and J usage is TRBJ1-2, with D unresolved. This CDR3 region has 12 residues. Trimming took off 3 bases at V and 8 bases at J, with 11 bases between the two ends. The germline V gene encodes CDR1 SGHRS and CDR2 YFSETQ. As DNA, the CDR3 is TGCGCCAGCAGCTCGGGCCCAGAAGGCTACACCTTC. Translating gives CASSSGPEGYTF. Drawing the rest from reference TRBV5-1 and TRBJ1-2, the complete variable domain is KAGVTQTPRYLIKTRGQQVTLSCSPISGHRSVSWYQQTPGQGLQFLFEYFSETQRNKGNFPGRFSGRQFSNSRSEMNVSTLELGDSALYLCASSSGPEGYTFGSGTRLTVV.

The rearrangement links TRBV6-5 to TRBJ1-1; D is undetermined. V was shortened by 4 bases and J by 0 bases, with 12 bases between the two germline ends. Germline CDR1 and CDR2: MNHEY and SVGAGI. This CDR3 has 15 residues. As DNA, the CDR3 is TGTGCCAGCAGTTTGTCCGCCACCATGAACACTGAAGCTTTCTTT. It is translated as CASSLSATMNTEAFF.

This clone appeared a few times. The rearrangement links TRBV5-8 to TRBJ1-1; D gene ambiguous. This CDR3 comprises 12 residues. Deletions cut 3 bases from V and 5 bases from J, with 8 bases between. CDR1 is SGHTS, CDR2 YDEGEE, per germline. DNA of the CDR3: TGTGCCAGCAGCTCGACTGGGACTGAAGCTTTCTTT. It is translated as CASSSTGTEAFF.

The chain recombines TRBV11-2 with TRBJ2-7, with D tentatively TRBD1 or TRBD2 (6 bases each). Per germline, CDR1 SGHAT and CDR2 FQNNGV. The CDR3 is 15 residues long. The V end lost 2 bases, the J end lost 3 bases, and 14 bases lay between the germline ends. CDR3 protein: CASSLPGGRNYEQYF. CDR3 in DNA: TGTGCCAGCAGCTTACCTGGGGGGCGTAACTACGAGCAGTACTTC.

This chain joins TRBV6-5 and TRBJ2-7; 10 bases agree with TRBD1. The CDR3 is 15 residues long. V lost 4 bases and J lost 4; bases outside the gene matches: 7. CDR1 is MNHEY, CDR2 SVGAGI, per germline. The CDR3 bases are TGTGCCAGCAGTTCAAGGACAGGGGGTTCTTACGAGCAGTACTTC. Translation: CASSSRTGGSYEQYF.

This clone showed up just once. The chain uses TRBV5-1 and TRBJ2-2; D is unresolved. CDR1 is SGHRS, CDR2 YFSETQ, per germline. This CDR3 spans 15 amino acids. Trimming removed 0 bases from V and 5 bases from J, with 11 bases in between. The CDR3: CASSLVHPGTGELFF. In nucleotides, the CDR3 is TGCGCCAGCAGCTTGGTCCACCCCGGAACCGGGGAGCTGTTTTTT.

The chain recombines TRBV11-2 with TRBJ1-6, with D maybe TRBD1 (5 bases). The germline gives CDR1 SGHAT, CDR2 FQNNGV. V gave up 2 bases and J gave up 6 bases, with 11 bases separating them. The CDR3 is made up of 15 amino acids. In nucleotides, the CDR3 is TGTGCCAGCAGCTTAACGGGACTGCGTAATTCACCCCTCCACTTT. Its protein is CASSLTGLRNSPLHF.

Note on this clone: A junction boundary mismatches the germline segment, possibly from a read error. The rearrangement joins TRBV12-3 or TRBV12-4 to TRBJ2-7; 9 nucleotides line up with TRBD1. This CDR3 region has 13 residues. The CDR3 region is CASSFGTGYGQYF. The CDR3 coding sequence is TGTGCCAGCAGTTTTGGGACAGGGTACGGGCAGTACTTC.

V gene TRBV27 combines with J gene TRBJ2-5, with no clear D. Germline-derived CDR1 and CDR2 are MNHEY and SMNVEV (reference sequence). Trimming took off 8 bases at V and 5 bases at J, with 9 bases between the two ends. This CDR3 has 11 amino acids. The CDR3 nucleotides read TGTGCCAGCGCCCATAAGGAGACCCAGTACTTC. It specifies CASAHKETQYF.

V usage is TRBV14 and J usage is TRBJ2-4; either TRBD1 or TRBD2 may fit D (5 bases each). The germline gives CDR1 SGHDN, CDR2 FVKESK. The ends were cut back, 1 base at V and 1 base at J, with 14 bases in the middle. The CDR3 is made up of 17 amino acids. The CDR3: CASSQAWGKGAKNIQYF. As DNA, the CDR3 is TGTGCCAGCAGCCAAGCTTGGGGGAAGGGGGCCAAAAACATTCAGTACTTC.

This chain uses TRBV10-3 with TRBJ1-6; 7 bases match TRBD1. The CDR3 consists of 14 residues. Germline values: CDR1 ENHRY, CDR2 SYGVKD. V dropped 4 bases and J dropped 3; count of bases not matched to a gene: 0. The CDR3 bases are TGTGCCATCAGTGGGGACAGCTATAATTCACCCCTCCACTTT. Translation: CAISGDSYNSPLHF.

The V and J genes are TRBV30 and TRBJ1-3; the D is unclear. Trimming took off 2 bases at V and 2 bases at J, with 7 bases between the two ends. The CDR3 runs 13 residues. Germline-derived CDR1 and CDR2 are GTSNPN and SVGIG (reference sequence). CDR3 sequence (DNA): TGTGCCTGGAGTCCCCGGCCTGGAAACACCATATATTTT. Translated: CAWSPRPGNTIYF.

The CDR3 loop reads CASSSWTAPYEQYF. The CDR3 nucleotides are TGTGCCAGCAGCTCTTGGACAGCTCCCTACGAGCAGTACTTC. This sequence joins TRBV5-8 and TRBJ2-7, with D perhaps TRBD1 (6 bases). In germline, CDR1 is SGHTS, CDR2 YDEGEE. With 3 bases removed from V and 2 bases from J, the gap between germline ends came to 12 bases. There are 14 residues in the CDR3. Full variable domain (rest looked up from reference TRBV5-8 and TRBJ2-7): EAGVTQSPTHLIKTRGQQATLRCSPISGHTSVYWYQQALGLGLQFLLWYDEGEERNRGNFPPRFSGRQFPNYSSELNVNALELEDSALYLCASSSWTAPYEQYFGPGTRLTVT.

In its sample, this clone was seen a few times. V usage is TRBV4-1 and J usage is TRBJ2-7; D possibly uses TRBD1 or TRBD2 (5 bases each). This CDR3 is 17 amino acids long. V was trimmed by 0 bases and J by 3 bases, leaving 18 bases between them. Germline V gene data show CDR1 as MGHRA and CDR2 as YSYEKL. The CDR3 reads CASSQDVVGDGNYEQYF. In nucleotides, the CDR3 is TGCGCCAGCAGCCAAGACGTGGTCGGGGACGGAAACTACGAGCAGTACTTC.

CDR3 DNA sequence: TGCGCCAGCAGCCAAGAGGGGACAGGGTCCGGAAACACCATATATTTT. This gives the protein CASSQEGTGSGNTIYF. The chain uses TRBV4-1 and TRBJ1-3; 9 nucleotides agree with TRBD1. Germline lookup yields CDR1 MGHRA and CDR2 YSYEKL. The ends lost 0 bases at V and 4 bases at J; junction bases unmatched: 4. The CDR3 sequence is 16 residues long.

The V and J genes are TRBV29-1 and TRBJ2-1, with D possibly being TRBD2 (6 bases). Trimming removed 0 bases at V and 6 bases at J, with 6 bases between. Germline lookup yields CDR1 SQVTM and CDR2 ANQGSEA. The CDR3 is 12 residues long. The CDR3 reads CSVEEGGNEQFF. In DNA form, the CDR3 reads TGCAGCGTTGAAGAGGGGGGCAATGAGCAGTTCTTC.